The rows below give T cell receptor beta chains drawn from one sample of a study of naive and memory T cell subsets. One entry per CDR3 protein results from TCRdb running MiXCR on the UMI-ligation and nested PCR reads. The data show 21,000 or so distinct CDR3 sequences, approximately 11% seen once. Source material: central memory CD8+ T cells from blood. These receptors all come from a human donor in good health. CDR3s include the opening cysteine and the closing phenylalanine or tryptophan. D genes are given only for firm matches. Size values are once, few and many counts, or a class for expanded clones, and some rows have none.

TRBV7-9,-,many,TRBJ1-2,CASSSVGVYGYTF,TGTGCCAGCAGCTCGGTGGGCGTCTATGGCTACACCTTC
TRBV7-8,TRBD2,-,TRBJ2-2,CASSLKERRTSLTNTGELFF,TGTGCCAGCAGCTTGAAAGAACGAAGGACTAGCCTTACGAACACCGGGGAGCTGTTTTTT
TRBV2,-,few,TRBJ1-1,CASRAEKGAFF,TGTGCCAGCCGAGCGGAGAAGGGGGCTTTCTTT
TRBV24-1,TRBD1,many,TRBJ2-1,CATSGGTGDSYNEQFF,TGTGCCACCAGTGGCGGGACAGGGGACTCCTACAATGAGCAGTTCTTC
TRBV7-9,-,many,TRBJ2-1,CASSLGGNSYNEQFF,TGTGCCAGCAGCTTAGGCGGGAACTCCTACAATGAGCAGTTCTTC
TRBV4-2,TRBD2,many,TRBJ2-1,CASSQDLTSGSRVNEQFF,TGTGCCAGCAGCCAAGATTTAACTAGCGGGAGCAGGGTAAATGAGCAGTTCTTC
TRBV11-3,-,-,TRBJ2-1,CASLNRDFGYNEQFF,TGTGCCAGCTTAAACAGGGATTTCGGATACAATGAGCAGTTCTTC
TRBV29-1,-,few,TRBJ2-6,CSVEDRGDSGANVLTF,TGCAGCGTTGAAGATCGGGGTGACTCTGGGGCCAACGTCCTGACTTTC
TRBV9,TRBD2,-,TRBJ2-7,CASSVGLAGAFEQYF,TGTGCCAGCAGCGTAGGGTTAGCGGGAGCATTCGAGCAGTACTTC
TRBV7-9,-,once,TRBJ1-1,CASSVGNTEAFF,TGTGCCAGCAGCGTGGGGAACACTGAAGCGTTCTTT
TRBV10-3,-,many,TRBJ1-3,CAIYNAGNTIYF,TGTGCCATATACAACGCTGGAAACACCATATATTTT
TRBV12-3/TRBV12-4,TRBD1,few,TRBJ1-1,CASTPGTGRTEAFF,TGTGCCAGCACCCCCGGGACAGGGAGGACTGAAGCTTTCTTT
TRBV28,-,few,TRBJ2-3,CASSLGLRDTQYF,TGTGCCAGCAGTTTAGGTCTTAGAGATACGCAGTATTTT
TRBV3-1,TRBD1,many,TRBJ1-1,CASSQERIPGGPKTEAFF,TGTGCCAGCAGCCAAGAGAGGATCCCAGGGGGCCCTAAGACTGAAGCTTTCTTT
TRBV7-8,TRBD1,many,TRBJ2-7,CASSAGTGSSYEQYF,TGTGCCAGCAGCGCCGGGACAGGGAGCTCCTACGAGCAGTACTTC
TRBV7-2,-,-,TRBJ1-4,CASSPDGYANEKLFF,TGTGCCAGCAGCCCAGATGGGTACGCTAATGAAAAACTGTTTTTT
TRBV7-9,-,many,TRBJ2-6,CASSLGDGADSGANVLTF,TGTGCCAGCAGCTTAGGGGACGGGGCCGACTCTGGGGCCAACGTCCTGACTTTC
TRBV12-5,TRBD1,many,TRBJ1-2,CASGLFPTGPYGYTF,TGTGCTAGTGGTTTGTTTCCGACAGGGCCCTATGGCTACACCTTC
TRBV6-5,-,many,TRBJ1-1,CASSRGLTLRGTEAFF,TGTGCCAGCAGCCGGGGACTAACCCTCCGGGGCACTGAAGCTTTCTTT
TRBV9,-,-,TRBJ2-7,CASSVVGTGGEEQYF,TGTGCCAGCAGCGTAGTCGGGACCGGGGGAGAGGAGCAGTACTTC
TRBV4-1,-,-,TRBJ2-7,CASSQDRGSEQYF,TGCGCCAGCAGCCAAGATCGGGGGTCCGAGCAGTACTTC
TRBV6-2/TRBV6-3,-,few,TRBJ2-7,CASSFEREPAYEQYF,TGTGCCAGCAGTTTCGAACGGGAGCCAGCCTACGAGCAGTACTTC
TRBV14,-,-,TRBJ1-5,CASSQLGPIEYSNQPQHF,TGTGCCAGCAGCCAACTGGGGCCGATTGAATATAGCAATCAGCCCCAGCATTTT
TRBV21-1,-,medium-sized,TRBJ2-3,CASSKDSTDTQYF,TGTGCCAGCAGCAAAGACAGCACAGATACGCAGTATTTT
TRBV20-1,-,many,TRBJ1-5,CSARLPGGRNQPQHF,TGCAGTGCTAGATTGCCGGGGGGAAGAAATCAGCCCCAGCATTTT
TRBV10-3,TRBD2,few,TRBJ2-3,CAISEPPPTSGSQRGYTDTQYF,TGTGCCATCAGTGAGCCCCCCCCGACTAGCGGGAGCCAGAGGGGATACACAGATACGCAGTATTTT
TRBV7-9,-,-,TRBJ1-1,CASSKWGKDTEAFF,TGTGCCAGCAGTAAGTGGGGTAAGGACACTGAAGCTTTCTTT
TRBV29-1,TRBD1,many,TRBJ2-6,CSIGQGARGANVLTF,TGCAGCATAGGACAGGGGGCGAGAGGGGCCAACGTCCTGACTTTC
TRBV28,-,many,TRBJ1-1,CASIAGTEAFF,TGTGCCAGCATTGCAGGGACTGAAGCTTTCTTT